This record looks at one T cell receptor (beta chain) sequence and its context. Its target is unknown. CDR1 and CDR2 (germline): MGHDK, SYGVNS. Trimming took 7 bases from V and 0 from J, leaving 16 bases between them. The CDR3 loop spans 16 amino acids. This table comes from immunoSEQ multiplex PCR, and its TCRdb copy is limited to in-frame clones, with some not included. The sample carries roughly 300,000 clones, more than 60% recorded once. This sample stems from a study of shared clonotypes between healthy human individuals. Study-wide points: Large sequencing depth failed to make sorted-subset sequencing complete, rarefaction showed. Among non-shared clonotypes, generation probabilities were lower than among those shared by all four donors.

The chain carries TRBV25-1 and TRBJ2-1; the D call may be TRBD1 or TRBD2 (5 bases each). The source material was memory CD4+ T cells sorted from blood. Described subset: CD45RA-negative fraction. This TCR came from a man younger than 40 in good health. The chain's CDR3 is CASTETGTNSYNEQFF. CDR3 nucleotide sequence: TGTGCCAGCACCGAAACCGGGACCAACTCCTACAATGAGCAGTTCTTC.